The T cell receptor (beta chain) described here comes from a study of cytomegalovirus exposure and HLA in healthy donors (dated by TCRdb to the late 2010s). About the investigation overall: According to an earlier analysis of a few hundred of the donors, some 180 million T cells yielded 120 million or so unique TCR beta sequences and approximately 300 Gb of sequence data. Across some 400 genotyped donors of the cohort, an average of roughly 230,000 unique TCR beta nucleotide sequences per donor were sequenced, and roughly 17% of those sequences were non-productive. Both class I and class II loci were covered by HLA typing, at four-digit resolution. Every repertoire in the discovery cohort had been generated on one and the same sequencing platform. Donor age, sex, ethnicity and CMV serostatus were compiled alongside the repertoire data. Because of strong linkage in the cohort, four to six DR-DQ haplotypes were treated as single units for association and clustering. The study aimed to test whether signatures of past pathogen exposure could be identified by cataloging public T cell receptors. An earlier analysis of approximately 640 of the donors applied high-throughput TCR beta sequencing to assess whether each TCR beta V gene segment acted as functional or pseudogenic. Approximately 300 gigabases of sequencing data and approximately 80 million unique TCR sequences were included in an early release covering around 650 HLA-typed donors. The number of typed donors differed by locus: roughly 629-630 for A, B, C, DRB1 and DQB1; approximately 520 for DQA1; 606 for DPA1; and roughly 470 for DPB1. Besides the first cohort of about 730 subjects, a separate validation cohort made up of about 120 different subjects was used. To predict cytomegalovirus infection status, the study combined high-throughput TCR immunosequencing, statistical association of individual TCRs with disease status, and machine learning. Of the roughly 390 genotyped donors, around 81% fell in the genetic ancestry cluster associated with self-reported Caucasian donors. To study patterns of TCR occurrence, a later analysis re-analyzed previously published TCR beta repertoires from 500 to 850 donors and added high-resolution HLA genotyping. In the later analysis, no new phenotypic data were used to find candidate immune exposures; instead, reliance was placed on TCR beta sequences and their occurrence across donors. A later genetic analysis took genome-wide SNP genotypes for about 60% of the roughly 670 donors and used that subset as a discovery cohort. Using immunosequencing, the study profiled T cell repertoires from 640 or so subjects and related those repertoires to cytomegalovirus serostatus. Study-level results and caveats: A cluster of highly shared sequence variants was judged likely to represent a technical artifact of the sequencing pipeline. In a later analysis, the rate of TCR association differed among HLA loci, with DRB1 alleles having the most associated TCRs and HLA-C alleles having the fewest. The presence/absence analyses assumed that sequencing depth was roughly uniform across donors, and that assumption may not be true. At a false discovery rate of 0.05, a later analysis linked 16,951 TCR beta sequences to specific HLA alleles. In a later analysis, several top co-occurrence clusters were reported to appear linked to parvovirus B19, influenza, CMV and Epstein-Barr virus. Three of the identified cytomegalovirus-associated TCR beta chains were confirmed in vitro to be specific for cytomegalovirus antigens. This cohort had only TCR beta chains sequenced, and the lack of alpha or paired-chain data limited which features could be detected. The authors suggested that the approach could potentially be extended to other disease states and immunological phenotypes. HLA typing was unavailable for some donors at each locus, so association tests used only the typed subset. According to a later genetic analysis, donors in an Asian-associated ancestry cluster had fewer N-insertions in productive TCRs than the roughly 670-donor mean. Linkage disequilibrium might explain the correlated functional status among segregating V segments, but an unknown experimental factor could not be excluded. A later analysis found that most CMV-associated TCR beta chains appeared HLA-restricted, with HLA associations seemingly driven largely by CMV exposure. A total of about 150 TCR beta chains were listed by the study as associated with cytomegalovirus. Because counts were too low, roughly 18 rarely observed V segments, including chromosome 9 orphons, were left out of the earlier analysis of some 640 of the donors. The classifier was reported to diagnose cytomegalovirus status with high specificity and sensitivity in both the original and validation cohorts. Compared with equally common non-associated chains, HLA-associated TCR beta chains in a later analysis were more clonally expanded and had lower generation probabilities. CMV serostatus was the only immune exposure information available for the cohort. Because the 87-base-pair reads could not distinguish some IMGT-functional V segments, including TRBV6-2 and TRBV6-3, those segments were excluded. When HLA alleles, especially DR and DQ, strongly co-occurred, TCR associations were difficult to assign to individual alleles. A further reported finding was that TCR beta sequences accurately predicted the HLA-A and HLA-B alleles for most subjects in the first cohort. In an earlier analysis of about 600 of the donors, most TCR beta V segments appeared in productive rearrangements about 90% or about 30% of the time, broadly matching IMGT annotations. V-gene and J-gene trimming of TCR beta chains was associated with a missense DCLRE1C variant in a later genetic analysis, and the association was replicated in an independent cohort. Most TCR sequences were observed very rarely across donors, whereas some public TCRs were present in many individuals.

The cohort comprised some 680 healthy bone marrow donors. At the time of sampling, all cohort members were nominally healthy, though unrecorded immune exposures were likely present. The donor tested CMV seropositive and was one of the 289 seropositive cohort members. Every donor gave a peripheral blood sample, and the peripheral blood mononuclear cells from that sample were used for TCR beta sequencing. Genomic DNA was extracted from the blood cell samples with the Qiagen DNeasy Blood Extraction Kit. Library prep was done by the immunoSEQ multiplex PCR assay. The multiplex PCR relied on a mix of 60 forward primers for TCR Vbeta segments and 13 reverse primers for TCR Jbeta segments. Amplification of the CDR3 region of rearranged TCR beta genes was performed with a multiplex PCR assay on genomic DNA. The amplified TCR beta libraries were sequenced on the Illumina HiSeq System as 87-base-pair reads. The original methods were these. Across the 600 to 700 repertoires, a later analysis counted tens of millions of unique TCR beta chains, around 11 million of which were shared by at least two donors. Raw reads were error-corrected and collapsed into unique sequences by a nearest-neighbor algorithm in which closely related sequences were merged to remove PCR and sequencing errors. Alignment of CDR3 sequences to IMGT reference sequences was used to assign V, D and J gene segments. For a sequence to be retained, a match of at least six nucleotides was required to both a V gene segment and a J gene segment. Rearrangements were classified as productive when the CDR3 lacked stop codons and remained in frame with V and J, and all other rearrangements were classified as non-productive. CDR3 was defined according to IMGT convention as the region running from the second conserved V-encoded cysteine to the conserved J-encoded phenylalanine. The earlier analysis of some 580 of the donors excluded any sequence lacking an unambiguous match to a single V gene segment. An earlier analysis of approximately 590 of the donors called V segments functional above 56.7% productive rearrangements and segregating when the between-donor standard deviation exceeded 5%. A statistical classification framework was built to diagnose cytomegalovirus status from the catalog of TCR beta chain sequences. A later analysis assigned V and J genes by comparing TCR nucleotide sequences with IMGT/GENE-DB human TR gene sequences. A later analysis assigned CDR3 sequences and most-parsimonious VDJ recombination scenarios with the TCRdist pipeline. In a later analysis, each TCR beta chain was defined by its CDR3 amino acid sequence together with its V-gene family, and reads without a unique V-gene family were excluded. In a later analysis, 450 to 600 highly shared, low-generation-probability nucleotide sequences were removed to address suspected cross-contamination and a sequencing artifact. In a later analysis, a clonal expansion index for each public chain was calculated from normalized within-repertoire ranks of inferred template counts. In a later analysis, generation probabilities were computed using a VDJ recombination model fitted to out-of-frame rearrangements, and the results were checked against IGoR. Hypergeometric tests were used in a later analysis to score TCR-TCR, TCR-HLA and TCR-CMV co-occurrence, with a repertoire-size bias correction applied to the TCR pairs. In a later analysis, false discovery rates were estimated by permuting HLA or CMV assignments 20 times. In a later analysis, co-occurring TCRs were grouped using DBSCAN, with TCRdist sequence similarity added in when clustering inside HLA-allele-positive subsets. Co-occurrence clustering excluded repertoires with fewer than 30,000 or more than 120,000 public chains, plus five with anomalous nucleotide sharing. TCRdb took this table from immuneACCESS and kept in-frame rearrangements with V and J called. Such tables lack part of the clones; where checked against another copy, unresolved V genes explain under half of the gap, and the rest is unexplained. V and J calls and clone size are those listed in that table; D and trimming were worked out from the DNA. Present in this sample are 140,000 to 150,000 clones, less than 85% of which were seen just once. Together, the top ten hold roughly 2% of the sample.

In the case of this clone: Its binding antigen is unknown. An end of the junction differs from the germline gene, which may be a read error.

CDR3 length: 15 amino acids, cysteine to phenylalanine. Only CDR3 DNA remains: 45 bases, in frame from the first base. The germline V gene gives CDR1 as KGHSH and CDR2 as LQKENI. The sequenced sample was PBMCs. The rearranged segments are TRBV18 and TRBJ1-1; possibly the D gene is TRBD1, per 6 matching bases. The TCR originated in a woman aged 55-75 years in good health and CMV-seropositive. The CDR3 region reads CASSPQTGRNTEAFF. The bases read TGTGCCAGCTCCCCACAGACAGGTCGGAACACTGAAGCTTTCTTT.